Listed here are 2 T cell receptor beta chains from one sample, sequenced in a study of blood T cell repertoires in COVID-19. Assay: immunoSEQ multiplex PCR; the TCRdb copy retains only in-frame clones and omits some. The sample includes roughly 90,000 clones, approximately 89% of them seen just once. Sequenced sample: peripheral blood. All receptors derive from a man aged 50-59 years with acute or convalescent COVID-19.

V gene TRBV21-1 combines with J gene TRBJ2-1; TRBD1 is taken as the D call from the table, unchecked against the DNA. TRBV21-1 is a pseudogene locus. The CDR3 runs 16 residues. CDR3: CASSNGSQGVVREQFF. In nucleotides, the CDR3 is TGTGCCAGCAGCAATGGGTCCCAGGGGGTGGTTCGTGAGCAGTTCTTC.

The rearrangement joins TRBV7-2 to TRBJ2-1, with D possibly TRBD1 on 6 matching bases. With 5 bases removed from V and 2 bases from J, the gap between germline ends came to 13 bases. CDR3 length equals 15 residues. The germline V gene encodes CDR1 SGHTA and CDR2 FQGNSA. The CDR3, as DNA: TGTGCCAGCAGCCAGGGGACGGCAACCTACAATGAGCAGTTCTTC. Its protein is CASSQGTATYNEQFF.